The clone carrying this T cell receptor beta chain was seen repeatedly, ten times or more. This CDR3 has 14 residues. These data are taken from a study of spatial heterogeneity in lung cancer. Each CDR3 protein gets one entry after TCRdb re-called the 5' RACE reads with MiXCR. The sample yields 25,000 to 30,000 distinct CDR3 sequences, around 5.9% seen once. Regarding time point: blood at routine non-recurrence follow-up after resection. Unsorted whole RNA samples from tumor, nontumor lung or frozen PBMC were sequenced. The rearrangement links TRBV21-1 to TRBJ2-7. TRBV21-1 is described as a pseudogene. This TCR derives from a male donor with early-stage non-small cell lung cancer. The sequencing here drew on PBMCs, taken at follow-up. The CDR3 nucleotides read TGTGCCAGCAGCAAAGGGATGAAGGCCAGCGAGCAGTACTTC. Its protein is CASSKGMKASEQYF.